The T cell receptor beta chain described here comes from a study of early T cells in non-severe SARS-CoV-2 infection. This clonotype was counted at least ten times. Individual cDNA molecules each received unique molecular identifiers attached to them. In TCRdb, the 5' RACE reads were re-called with MiXCR into one record per CDR3 protein. Of tens of thousands of distinct CDR3 sequences listed, approximately 5.9% are singletons. The sequenced material came from whole blood. The source of this sequence is an adult who was a healthcare worker with PCR-confirmed SARS-CoV-2 infection or an uninfected control (not recorded which).

The CDR3 loop reads CASNQGQADTQYF. The DNA of the CDR3 is TGTGCCAGCAACCAGGGTCAGGCAGATACGCAGTATTTT. This chain connects TRBV7-3 to TRBJ2-3, with TRBD1 as a possible D gene (5 bases). CDR1 and CDR2 (germline): SGHTA, FQGTGA. V lost 7 bases, J lost 4 bases, and 12 bases lay in between. CDR3 size: 13 residues.